Detailed here is one TCR beta chain. Its specificity is not known. Germline CDR1 is MGHDK and CDR2 is SYGVNS. CDR3 length: 19 residues. The data were taken from a study of monozygotic twins with inflammatory bowel disease. Overall study results and limits: The study supported no single strong signal or clonotype linked to IBD. Fewer shared clonotypes with others were found in IBD patients than in healthy twins, especially with disease activity. Patient repertoires may have gained variability from differing immunosuppressive treatments.

No DNA is given; TCRdb re-called the 5' RACE reads and lists each CDR3 protein once. The sample table includes over 200,000 distinct CDR3 sequences. The TCR sequence derives from a human donor with ulcerative colitis or Crohn's disease, or a healthy co-twin of an affected twin (not recorded which). The genes are TRBV25-1 and TRBJ2-4; TCRdb gives TRBD2 as the D gene, but with no DNA this cannot be confirmed. Input material: blood. CDR3: CASSEFLLAGEGTKNIQYF.